This T cell receptor (beta chain) was identified during a study of CD8 T cells in Susac syndrome. Trimming stripped 0 bases from V and 5 bases from J, with 10 bases between. The length of the CDR3 is 14 residues. Germline V gene data show CDR1 as LNHNV and CDR2 as YYDKDF (reference sequence). Isolation of CD8+ and CD4+ T cells was performed negatively, whereas enrichment of TEMRA cells was done by FACS. When the RNA was reverse transcribed, random hexamers were used with an input of roughly 0.45 to 1 ug. Using its own MiXCR run on the immunoSEQ multiplex PCR reads, TCRdb lists one record per CDR3 protein. The sample comprises around 190,000 distinct CDR3 sequences, approximately 95% of which are singletons, and about 0.15% rests with the top ten.

The chain uses TRBV15 and TRBJ2-5; D is undetermined. Sample: CD8+ T cells from PBMCs. The sequence derives from a human donor with multiple sclerosis. DNA for the CDR3: TGTGCCACCAGCAGAGATCCGATTTTGGAGACCCAGTACTTC. Translation: CATSRDPILETQYF.